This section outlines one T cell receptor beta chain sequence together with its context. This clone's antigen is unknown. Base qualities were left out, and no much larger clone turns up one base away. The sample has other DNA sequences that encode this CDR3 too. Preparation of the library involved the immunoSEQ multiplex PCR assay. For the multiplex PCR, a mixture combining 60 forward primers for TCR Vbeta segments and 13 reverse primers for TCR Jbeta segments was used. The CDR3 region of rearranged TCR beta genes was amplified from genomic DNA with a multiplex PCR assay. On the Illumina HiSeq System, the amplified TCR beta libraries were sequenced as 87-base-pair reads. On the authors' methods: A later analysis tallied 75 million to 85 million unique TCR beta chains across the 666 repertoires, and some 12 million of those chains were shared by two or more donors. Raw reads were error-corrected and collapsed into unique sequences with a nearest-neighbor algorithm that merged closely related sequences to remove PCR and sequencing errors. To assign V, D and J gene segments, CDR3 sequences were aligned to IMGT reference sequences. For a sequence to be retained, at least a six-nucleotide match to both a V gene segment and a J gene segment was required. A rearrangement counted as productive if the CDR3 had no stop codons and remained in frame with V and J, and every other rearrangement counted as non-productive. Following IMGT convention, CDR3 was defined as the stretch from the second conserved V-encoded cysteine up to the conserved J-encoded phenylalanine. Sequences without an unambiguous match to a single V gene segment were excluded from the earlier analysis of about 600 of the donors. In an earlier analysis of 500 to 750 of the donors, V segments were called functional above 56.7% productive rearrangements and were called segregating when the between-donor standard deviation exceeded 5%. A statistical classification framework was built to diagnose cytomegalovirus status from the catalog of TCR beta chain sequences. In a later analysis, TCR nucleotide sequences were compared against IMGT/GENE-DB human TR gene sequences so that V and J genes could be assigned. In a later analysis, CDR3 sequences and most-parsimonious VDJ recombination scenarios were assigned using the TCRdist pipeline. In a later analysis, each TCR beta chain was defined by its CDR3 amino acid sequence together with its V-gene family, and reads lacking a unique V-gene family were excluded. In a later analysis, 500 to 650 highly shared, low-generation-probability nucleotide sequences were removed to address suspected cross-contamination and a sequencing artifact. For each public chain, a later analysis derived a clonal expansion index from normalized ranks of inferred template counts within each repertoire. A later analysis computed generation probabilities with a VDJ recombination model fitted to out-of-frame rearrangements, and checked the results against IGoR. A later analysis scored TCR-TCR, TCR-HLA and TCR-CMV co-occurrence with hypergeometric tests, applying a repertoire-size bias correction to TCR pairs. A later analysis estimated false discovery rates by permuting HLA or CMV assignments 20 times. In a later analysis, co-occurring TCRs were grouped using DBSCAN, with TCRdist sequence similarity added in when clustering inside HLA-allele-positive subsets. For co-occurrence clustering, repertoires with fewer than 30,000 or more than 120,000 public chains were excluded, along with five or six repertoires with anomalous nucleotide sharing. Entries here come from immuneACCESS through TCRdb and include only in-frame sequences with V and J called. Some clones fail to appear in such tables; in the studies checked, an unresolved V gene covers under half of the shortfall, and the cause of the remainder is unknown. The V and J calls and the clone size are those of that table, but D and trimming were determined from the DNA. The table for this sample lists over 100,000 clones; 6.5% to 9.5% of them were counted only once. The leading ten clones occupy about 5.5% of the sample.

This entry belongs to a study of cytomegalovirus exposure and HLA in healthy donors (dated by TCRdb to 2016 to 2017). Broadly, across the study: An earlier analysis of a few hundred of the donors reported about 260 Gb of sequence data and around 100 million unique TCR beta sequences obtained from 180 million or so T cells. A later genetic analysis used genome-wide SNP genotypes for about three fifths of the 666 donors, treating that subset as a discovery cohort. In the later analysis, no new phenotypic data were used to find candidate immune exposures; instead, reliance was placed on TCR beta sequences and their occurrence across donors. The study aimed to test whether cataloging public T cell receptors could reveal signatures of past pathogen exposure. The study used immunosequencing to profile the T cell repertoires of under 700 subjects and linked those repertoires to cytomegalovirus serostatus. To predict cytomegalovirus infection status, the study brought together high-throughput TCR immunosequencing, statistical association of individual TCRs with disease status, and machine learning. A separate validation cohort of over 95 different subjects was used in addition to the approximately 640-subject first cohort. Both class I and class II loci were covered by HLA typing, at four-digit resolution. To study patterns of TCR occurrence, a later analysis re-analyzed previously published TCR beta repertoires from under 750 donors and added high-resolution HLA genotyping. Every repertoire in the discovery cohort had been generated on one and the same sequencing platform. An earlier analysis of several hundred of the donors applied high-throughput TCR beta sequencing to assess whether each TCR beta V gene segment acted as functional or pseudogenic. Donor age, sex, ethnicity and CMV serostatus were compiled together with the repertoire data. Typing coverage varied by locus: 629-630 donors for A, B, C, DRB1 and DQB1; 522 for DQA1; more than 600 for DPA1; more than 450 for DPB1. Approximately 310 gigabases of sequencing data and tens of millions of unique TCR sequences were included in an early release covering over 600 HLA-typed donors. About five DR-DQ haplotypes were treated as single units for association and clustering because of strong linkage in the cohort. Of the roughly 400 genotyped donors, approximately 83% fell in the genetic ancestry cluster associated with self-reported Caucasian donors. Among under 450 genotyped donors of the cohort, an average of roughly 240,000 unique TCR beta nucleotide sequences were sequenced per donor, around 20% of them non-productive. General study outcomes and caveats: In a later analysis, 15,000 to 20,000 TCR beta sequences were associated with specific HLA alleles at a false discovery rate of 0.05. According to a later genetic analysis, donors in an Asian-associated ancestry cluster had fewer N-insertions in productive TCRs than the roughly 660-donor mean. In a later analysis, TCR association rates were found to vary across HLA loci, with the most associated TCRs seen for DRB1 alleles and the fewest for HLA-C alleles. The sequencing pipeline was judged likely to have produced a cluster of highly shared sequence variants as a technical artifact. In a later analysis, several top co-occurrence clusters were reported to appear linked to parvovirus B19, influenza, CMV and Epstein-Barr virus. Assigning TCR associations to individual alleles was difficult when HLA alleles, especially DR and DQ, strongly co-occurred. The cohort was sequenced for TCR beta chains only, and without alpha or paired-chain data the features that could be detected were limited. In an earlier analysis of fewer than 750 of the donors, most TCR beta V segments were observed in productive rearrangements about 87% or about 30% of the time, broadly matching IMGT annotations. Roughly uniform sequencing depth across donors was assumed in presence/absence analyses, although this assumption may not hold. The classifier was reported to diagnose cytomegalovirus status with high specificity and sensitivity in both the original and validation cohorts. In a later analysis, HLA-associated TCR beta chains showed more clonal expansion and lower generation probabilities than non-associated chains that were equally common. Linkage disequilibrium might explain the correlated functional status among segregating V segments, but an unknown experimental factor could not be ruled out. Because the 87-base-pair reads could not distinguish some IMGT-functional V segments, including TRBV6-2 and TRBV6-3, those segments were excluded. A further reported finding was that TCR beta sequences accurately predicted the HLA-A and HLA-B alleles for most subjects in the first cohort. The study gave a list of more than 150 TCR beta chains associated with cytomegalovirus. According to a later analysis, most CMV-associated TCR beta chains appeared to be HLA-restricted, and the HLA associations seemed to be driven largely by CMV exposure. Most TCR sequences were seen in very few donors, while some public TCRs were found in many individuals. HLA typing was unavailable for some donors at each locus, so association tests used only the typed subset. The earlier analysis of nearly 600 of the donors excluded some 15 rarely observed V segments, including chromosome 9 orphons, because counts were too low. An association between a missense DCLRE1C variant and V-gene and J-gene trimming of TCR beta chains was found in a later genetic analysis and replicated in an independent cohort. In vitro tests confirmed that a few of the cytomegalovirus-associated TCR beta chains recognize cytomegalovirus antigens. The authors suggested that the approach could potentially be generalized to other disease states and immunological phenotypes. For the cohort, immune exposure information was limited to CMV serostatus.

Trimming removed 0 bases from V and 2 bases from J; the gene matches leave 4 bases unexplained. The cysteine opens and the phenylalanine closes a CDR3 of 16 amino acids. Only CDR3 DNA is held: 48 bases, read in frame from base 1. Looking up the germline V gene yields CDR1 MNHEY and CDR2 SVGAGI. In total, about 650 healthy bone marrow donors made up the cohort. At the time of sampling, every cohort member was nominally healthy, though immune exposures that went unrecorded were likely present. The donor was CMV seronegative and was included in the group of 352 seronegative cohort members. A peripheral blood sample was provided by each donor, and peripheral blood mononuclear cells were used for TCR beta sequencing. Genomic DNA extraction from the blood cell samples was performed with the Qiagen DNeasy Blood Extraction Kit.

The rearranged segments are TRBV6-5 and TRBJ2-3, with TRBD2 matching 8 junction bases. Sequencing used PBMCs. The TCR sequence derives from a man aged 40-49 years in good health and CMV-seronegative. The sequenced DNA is TGTGCCAGCAGTTACTCGGGCGGGGGGATCACAGATACGCAGTATTTT. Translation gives CASSYSGGGITDTQYF.